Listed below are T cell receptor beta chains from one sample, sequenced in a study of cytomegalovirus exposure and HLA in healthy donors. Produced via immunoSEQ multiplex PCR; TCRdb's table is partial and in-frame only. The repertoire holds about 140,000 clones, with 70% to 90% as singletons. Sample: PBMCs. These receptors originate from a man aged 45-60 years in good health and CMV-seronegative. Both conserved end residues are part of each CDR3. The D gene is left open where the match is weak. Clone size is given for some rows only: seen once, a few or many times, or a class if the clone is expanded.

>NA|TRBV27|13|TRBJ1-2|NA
TGTGCCAGCAGTATCAGGGGAAGTTCTGGCTACACCTTC
CASSIRGSSGYTF
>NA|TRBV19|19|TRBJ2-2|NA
TGTGCCAGTAGTCCTAACCCTAGGACAGTCGCGGGCCGAACCGGGGAGCTGTTTTTT
CASSPNPRTVAGRTGELFF
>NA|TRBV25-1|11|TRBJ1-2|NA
TGTGCCAGCGGATCAGGGGTGGGCTACACCTTC
CASGSGVGYTF
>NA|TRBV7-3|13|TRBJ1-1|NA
TGTGCCAGCAGCCCCGGGGGGATCACTGAAGCTTTCTTT
CASSPGGITEAFF
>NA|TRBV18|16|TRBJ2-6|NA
TGTGCCAGCTCGGCACAGAGGGCGCCAGGGGCCAGCGTCCTGACTTTC
CASSAQRAPGASVLTF
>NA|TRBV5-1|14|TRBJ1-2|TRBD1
TGCGCCAGCAGCTTGGGGGGACAGAACTATGGCTACACCTTC
CASSLGGQNYGYTF
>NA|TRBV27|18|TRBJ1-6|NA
TGTGCCAGCAGTTTAATCGGGGTTCGAGGGCTAAGGAATTCACCCCTCCACTTT
CASSLIGVRGLRNSPLHF
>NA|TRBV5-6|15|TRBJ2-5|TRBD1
TGTGCCAGCAGCTTGGAAGGGACAGGGAAAGAGACCCAGTACTTC
CASSLEGTGKETQYF
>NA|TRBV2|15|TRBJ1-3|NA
TGTGCCAGCAGTGAACGGCGGGGAACGGGAAACACCATATATTTT
CASSERRGTGNTIYF
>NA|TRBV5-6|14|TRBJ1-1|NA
TGTGCCAGCAGCGGATTGGACAGAAACACTGAAGCTTTCTTT
CASSGLDRNTEAFF
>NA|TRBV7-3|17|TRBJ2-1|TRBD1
TGTGCCAGCAGCAAGGGACAATTGGGACAGGGGGCGAGTGGGCAGTTCTTC
CASSKGQLGQGASGQFF
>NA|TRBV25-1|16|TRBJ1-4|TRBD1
TGTGCCAGCAGTGAATCTATGACAGGGAGCCAGGAAAAACTGTTTTTT
CASSESMTGSQEKLFF
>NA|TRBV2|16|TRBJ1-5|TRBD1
TGTGCCAGCAGATCCGGGACAGGGGAAAGCAATCAGCCCCAGCATTTT
CASRSGTGESNQPQHF
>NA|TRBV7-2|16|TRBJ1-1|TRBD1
TGTGCCAGCAGCTTGATGACAGGGTCAATGAACACTGAAGCTTTCTTT
CASSLMTGSMNTEAFF
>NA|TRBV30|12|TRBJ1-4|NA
TGTGCCTGGAGTGCCTGGCAGGGCAGAGCGATTTTT
CAWSAWQGRAIF
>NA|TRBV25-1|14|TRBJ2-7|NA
TGTGCCAGCAGTGATCGTGGGGGCTTGGACGAGCAGTACTTC
CASSDRGGLDEQYF
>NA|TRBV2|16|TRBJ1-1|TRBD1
TGTGCCAGCAGTTACAGAACACAGGGGCCCGTCACTGAAGCTTTCTTT
CASSYRTQGPVTEAFF
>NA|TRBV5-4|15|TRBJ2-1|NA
TGTGCCAGCAGCCCGTCTGGTACATTATACAATGAGCAGTTCTTC
CASSPSGTLYNEQFF
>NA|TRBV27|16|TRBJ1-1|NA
TGTGCCAGCAGCACCGGGACACCTATGAGGAACACTGAAGCTTTCTTT
CASSTGTPMRNTEAFF
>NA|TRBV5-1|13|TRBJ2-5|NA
TGCGCCAGCAGCTTGGGCAGGGTTGAGACCCAGTACTTC
CASSLGRVETQYF
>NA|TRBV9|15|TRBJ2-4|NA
TGTGCCAGCAGCGACGCCGGGAACGCCAAAAACATTCAGTACTTC
CASSDAGNAKNIQYF
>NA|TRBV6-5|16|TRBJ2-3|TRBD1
TGTGCCAGCAGTTCGCCCGGACAGGCTAGCACAGATACGCAGTATTTT
CASSSPGQASTDTQYF
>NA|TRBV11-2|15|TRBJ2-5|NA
TGTGCCAGCAGCTTAGGGCACCTTCCCCAGGAGACCCAGTACTTC
CASSLGHLPQETQYF
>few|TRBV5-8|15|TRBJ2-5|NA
TGTGCCAGCAGCTTATACGGGATAGGTCAAGAGACCCAGTACTTC
CASSLYGIGQETQYF
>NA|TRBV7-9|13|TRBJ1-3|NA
TGTGCCAGCAGCTTAACTACTGGAAACACCATATATTTT
CASSLTTGNTIYF